This T cell receptor beta chain comes out of a study of CD8 T cells in Susac syndrome. RNA amounts of about 0.5 to 1 ug underwent reverse transcription with random hexamers. TCRdb reprocessed the immunoSEQ multiplex PCR reads with MiXCR, giving one entry per CDR3 protein. The profile shows 180,000 or so distinct CDR3 sequences, 85% to 95% of them singletons. The germline V gene encodes CDR1 GTSNPN and CDR2 SVGIG (reference sequence). With 2 bases removed from V and 4 bases from J, the gap between germline ends came to 20 bases. The CDR3 length is 16 residues. In contrast to the negatively isolated CD8+ and CD4+ T cells, TEMRA cells were FACS-enriched.

The TCR originated in a human donor in good health. The chain uses TRBV30 and TRBJ1-1; D uncertain. The sample comprised CD4+ T cells from PBMCs. CDR3 in amino acids: CAWSWIGSARATEAFF. The CDR3 DNA follows: TGTGCCTGGAGTTGGATTGGTTCTGCTCGGGCCACTGAAGCTTTCTTT.